A selection of T cell receptor beta chains follows, all from one sample in a study of PD-1 blockade in classical Hodgkin lymphoma. Data came from immunoSEQ multiplex PCR; TCRdb stores just in-frame clones and leaves some out. This repertoire shows about 30,000 clones, approximately 70% found once; its top ten account for less than 4.5%. The sample consisted of peripheral blood mononuclear cells (PBMCs), taken before the second cycle of nivolumab. The receptors were gathered from a human donor with classical Hodgkin lymphoma. Each CDR3 is given with its conserved first and last residue. D genes are given only for firm matches. Some rows mark clone size as missing; the rest say once, few, many or name a class of expanded clone.

v_gene	d_gene	abundance	len	j_gene	CDR3nt	CDR3aa
TRBV6-5	TRBD1	few	13	TRBJ1-2	TGTGCCAGCAGTGACAGGGGGCACTATGGCTACACCTTC	CASSDRGHYGYTF
TRBV4-2	TRBD1	NA	17	TRBJ1-4	TGTGCCAGCAGCCCTGGGACAGCTTCGTCGGGGAATGAAAAACTGTTTTTT	CASSPGTASSGNEKLFF
TRBV5-1	NA	NA	16	TRBJ2-2	TGCGCCAGCAACGACAGGTCGATGTCGAACACCGGGGAGCTGTTTTTT	CASNDRSMSNTGELFF
TRBV7-8	NA	medium-sized	12	TRBJ2-1	TGTGCCAGCAGCTTAAGGAGCGATGAGCAGTTCTTC	CASSLRSDEQFF
TRBV7-2	NA	NA	15	TRBJ1-5	TGTGCCAGCAGCTTAGAGGGAAGTGGCAATCAGCCCCAGCATTTT	CASSLEGSGNQPQHF
TRBV28	TRBD1	NA	15	TRBJ1-5	TGTGCCAGCAGTTCATCAGGGGGAGGTCGGCAGCCCCAGCATTTT	CASSSSGGGRQPQHF
TRBV5-4	TRBD2	NA	15	TRBJ2-5	TGTGCCAGCAGACTAGCGGGGGGGATCAAAGAGACCCAGTACTTC	CASRLAGGIKETQYF
TRBV5-8	NA	NA	16	TRBJ2-6	TGTGCCAGCAGCCCGGGACGCATCTCTGGGGCCAACGTCCTGACTTTC	CASSPGRISGANVLTF
TRBV6-1	NA	few	15	TRBJ1-2	TGTGCCAGCAGGGACGCGGGGGCAGGTCGCTATGGCTACACCTTC	CASRDAGAGRYGYTF
TRBV27	NA	NA	15	TRBJ1-1	TGTGCCAGCAGTTTACAGGCAGGGGAAAACACTGAAGCTTTCTTT	CASSLQAGENTEAFF
TRBV2	NA	NA	15	TRBJ1-5	TGTGCCACCGCCGTCGGAGACCCTAGCAATCAGCCCCAGCATTTT	CATAVGDPSNQPQHF
TRBV29-1	TRBD2	few	13	TRBJ2-7	TGCAGCGTTGGGGTTAGCGGGAGGTACGAGCAGTACTTC	CSVGVSGRYEQYF
TRBV28	NA	NA	20	TRBJ2-3	TGTGCCAGCAGTTATCTTCCCCGGGGCGCGAGCCTCCACCTCACAGATACGCAGTATTTT	CASSYLPRGASLHLTDTQYF
TRBV7-2	NA	NA	14	TRBJ2-1	TGTGCCAGCAGCTTAGCATTGATAGGTAGGGAGCAGTTCTTC	CASSLALIGREQFF
TRBV19	TRBD2	NA	19	TRBJ2-2	TGTGCCAGTAGTCCTGAGACTAGCGGGAGGATCTCGAACACCGGGGAGCTGTTTTTT	CASSPETSGRISNTGELFF
TRBV6-6	TRBD2	NA	13	TRBJ2-5	TGTGCCAGCAGTCGGACTAGCGTCGAGACCCAGTACTTC	CASSRTSVETQYF
TRBV19	NA	NA	12	TRBJ2-1	TGTGCCAGTGGAAACTCGGGACCTGAGCAGTTCTTC	CASGNSGPEQFF
TRBV7-2	NA	NA	18	TRBJ2-1	TGTGCCAGCAGCTTAGCTGGAGGGGGACGGGGGCCCAACAATGAGCAGTTCTTC	CASSLAGGGRGPNNEQFF
TRBV12-2	NA	NA	12	TRBJ1-2	TGTGCAAGTCGCTTAGATCTAGGAAGCTACACCTTC	CASRLDLGSYTF
TRBV20-1	NA	NA	8	TRBJ1-2	TGCAGCCCCCCCACCTCCACCTTC	CSPPTSTF
TRBV5-5	NA	NA	15	TRBJ2-7	TGTGCCAGCAGCTTCGCGGGACCCCTTTCCTACGAGCAGTACTTC	CASSFAGPLSYEQYF
TRBV2	TRBD1	NA	13	TRBJ1-2	TGTGCCAGCAGTGAGACAGGGATCTATGGCTACACCTTC	CASSETGIYGYTF
TRBV12-2	NA	NA	14	TRBJ2-7	TGTGCAAGTCGCTTAGCCCGCCTAGCCTACGAGCAGTACTTC	CASRLARLAYEQYF
TRBV30	NA	NA	13	TRBJ2-3	TGTGCCTGGAGTGTTGGTCACACAGATACGCAGTATTTT	CAWSVGHTDTQYF
TRBV11-2	TRBD1	NA	14	TRBJ1-5	TGTGCCAGCAGCCTAGCGGACAGGGGTCAGCCCCAGCATTTT	CASSLADRGQPQHF
TRBV19	NA	NA	17	TRBJ2-1	TGTGCCAGTAGCTTCTCCCGAGGTGGGGGGGGGCACAATGAGCAGTTCTTC	CASSFSRGGGGHNEQFF
TRBV6-5	NA	few	15	TRBJ2-2	TGTGCCAGCACCCGGGGAGTCGCGAACACCGGGGAGCTGTTTTTT	CASTRGVANTGELFF
TRBV5-1	NA	NA	15	TRBJ1-1	TGCGCCAGCAGCCCCGGTGGGCTAACGAACACTGAAGCTTTCTTT	CASSPGGLTNTEAFF
TRBV28	NA	NA	14	TRBJ2-7	TGTGCCAGCAGGCCCCGACAGGCCTACTACGAGCAGTACTTC	CASRPRQAYYEQYF
TRBV7-9	TRBD1	NA	15	TRBJ2-5	TGTGCCAGCATCACCACAGGGGGCGAGGGGGAGACCCAGTACTTC	CASITTGGEGETQYF
TRBV12-2	NA	NA	16	TRBJ2-1	TGTGCAAGTCGTTCCACGATACTCCCCGTCATCAATGAGCAGTTCTTC	CASRSTILPVINEQFF
TRBV2	TRBD2	NA	17	TRBJ2-3	TGTGCCAGCGGAGGGGTTCTAGCGGGGCGTACCACAGATACGCAGTATTTT	CASGGVLAGRTTDTQYF
TRBV6-5	NA	NA	15	TRBJ1-1	TGTGCCAGCAGTTACTCTATCAGGGTGAACACTGAAGCTTTCTTT	CASSYSIRVNTEAFF
TRBV19	NA	NA	14	TRBJ1-1	TGTGCCAGTAGCTCCGGGGAGGCGAACACTGAAGCTTTCTTT	CASSSGEANTEAFF
TRBV7-7	TRBD2	few	17	TRBJ2-1	TGTGCTAGCAGCCCCACCTTAGGACTAGACTCCTACAATGAGCAGTTCTTC	CASSPTLGLDSYNEQFF
TRBV4-3	TRBD2	NA	18	TRBJ2-2	TGCGCCAGCAGCCAAGCGCGGACTAGCGGGAGATTTAACGGGGAGCTGTTTTTT	CASSQARTSGRFNGELFF
TRBV5-4	TRBD1	NA	15	TRBJ2-4	TGTGCCAGCAGCTTTCCACAGGGGGCGAGAAACATTCAGTACTTC	CASSFPQGARNIQYF
TRBV11-2	NA	NA	12	TRBJ2-1	TGTGCCAGCAGTCACAGGGGACTTGAGCAGTTCTTC	CASSHRGLEQFF
TRBV28	NA	NA	18	TRBJ2-2	TGTGCCAGCAGAGCCCCGGGACTCCTCGCCGTTAACACCGGGGAGCTGTTTTTT	CASRAPGLLAVNTGELFF
TRBV5-1	TRBD1	NA	14	TRBJ1-2	TGCGCCAGCAGCTTGGAGACAGGGGGCCATGGCTACACCTTC	CASSLETGGHGYTF
TRBV27	TRBD2	few	18	TRBJ2-2	TGTGCCAGCAGTTTAAATCCCCGGACTGGAGCGGGGACCGGGGAGCTGTTTTTT	CASSLNPRTGAGTGELFF
TRBV6-1	NA	NA	16	TRBJ1-5	TGTGCCAGCAGTGAAGGAGGAAGGTCGGCCATTCAGCCCCAGCATTTT	CASSEGGRSAIQPQHF
TRBV7-2	NA	NA	15	TRBJ2-5	TGTGCCAGCAGCTTAATACATGTATTTCAAGAGACCCAGTACTTC	CASSLIHVFQETQYF
TRBV5-1	TRBD2	NA	18	TRBJ2-6	TGCGCCAGCAGTTTGGGACTAGCGGGGCCCCCGGGGGCCAACGTCCTGACTTTC	CASSLGLAGPPGANVLTF
TRBV7-6	TRBD1	NA	15	TRBJ2-7	TGTGCCAGCAGCTCAAGCCATGGGACAGCTTACGAGCAGTACTTC	CASSSSHGTAYEQYF
TRBV28	NA	few	14	TRBJ1-4	TGTGCCAGCAGTTTAGGACCGCTTAATGAAAAACTGTTTTTT	CASSLGPLNEKLFF
TRBV5-8	NA	NA	12	TRBJ2-1	TGTGCCAGCAGCTGGGGGTACGGTGAGCAGTTCTTC	CASSWGYGEQFF
TRBV5-8	NA	NA	15	TRBJ1-2	TGTGCCAGCAGCCCCGGGACGCGGAGGGGCTATGGCTACACCTTC	CASSPGTRRGYGYTF
TRBV19	NA	once	13	TRBJ1-3	TGTGCCAGTAAGCCACTCTCTGGAAACACCATATATTTT	CASKPLSGNTIYF
TRBV5-1	NA	few	15	TRBJ1-2	TGCGCCAGCAGCTTGGACGGAAGAGCTAACTATGGCTACACCTTC	CASSLDGRANYGYTF
TRBV7-2	TRBD1	medium-sized	17	TRBJ2-1	TGTGCCAGCAGCTTTCCCTCCGGGACAGGGGGGGTCAATGAGCAGTTCTTC	CASSFPSGTGGVNEQFF
TRBV18	TRBD2	NA	14	TRBJ2-3	TGTGCCAGCTCCCCCGGGGGGGAGACAGATACGCAGTATTTT	CASSPGGETDTQYF
TRBV7-2	TRBD2	NA	14	TRBJ2-1	TGTGCCAGCAGCTTACTACTAGCGAGCGATGAGCAGTTCTTC	CASSLLLASDEQFF
TRBV14	NA	NA	16	TRBJ2-7	TGTGCCAGCAGCCAGTCCCGGGGGCCCCCCCCCGTCGAGCAGTACTTC	CASSQSRGPPPVEQYF